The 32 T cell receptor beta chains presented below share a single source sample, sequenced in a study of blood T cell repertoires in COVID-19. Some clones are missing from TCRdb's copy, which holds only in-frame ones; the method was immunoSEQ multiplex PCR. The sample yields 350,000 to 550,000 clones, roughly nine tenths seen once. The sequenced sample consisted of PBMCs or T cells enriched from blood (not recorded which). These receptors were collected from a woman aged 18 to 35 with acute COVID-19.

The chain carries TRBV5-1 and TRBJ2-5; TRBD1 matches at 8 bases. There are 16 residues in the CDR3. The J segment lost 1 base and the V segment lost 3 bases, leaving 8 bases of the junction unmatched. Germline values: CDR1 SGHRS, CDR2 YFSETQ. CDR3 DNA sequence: TGCGCCAGCAGCTCACCCCGGGACAGGATCCAAGAGACCCAGTACTTC. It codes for CASSSPRDRIQETQYF. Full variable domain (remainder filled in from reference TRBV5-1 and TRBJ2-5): KAGVTQTPRYLIKTRGQQVTLSCSPISGHRSVSWYQQTPGQGLQFLFEYFSETQRNKGNFPGRFSGRQFSNSRSEMNVSTLELGDSALYLCASSSPRDRIQETQYFGPGTRLLVL.

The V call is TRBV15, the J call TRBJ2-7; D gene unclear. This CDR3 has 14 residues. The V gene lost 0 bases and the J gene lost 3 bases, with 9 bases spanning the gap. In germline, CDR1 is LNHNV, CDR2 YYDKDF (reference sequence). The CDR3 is CATSREASSYEQYF. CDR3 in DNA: TGTGCCACCAGCAGAGAGGCCTCAAGCTACGAGCAGTACTTC.

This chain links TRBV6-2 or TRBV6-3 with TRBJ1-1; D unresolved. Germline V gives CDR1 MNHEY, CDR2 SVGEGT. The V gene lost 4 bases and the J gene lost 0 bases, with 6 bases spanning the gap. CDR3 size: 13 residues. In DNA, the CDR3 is TGTGCCAGCAGTTGGGAGTTGAACACTGAAGCTTTCTTT. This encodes CASSWELNTEAFF.

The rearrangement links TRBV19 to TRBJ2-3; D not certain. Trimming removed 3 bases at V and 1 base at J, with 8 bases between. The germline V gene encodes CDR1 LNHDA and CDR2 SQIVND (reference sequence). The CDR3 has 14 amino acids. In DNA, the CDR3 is TGTGCCAGTAGTATTGCGCTACGCACAGATACGCAGTATTTT. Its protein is CASSIALRTDTQYF. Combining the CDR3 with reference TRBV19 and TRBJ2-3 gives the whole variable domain DGGITQSPKYLFRKEGQNVTLSCEQNLNHDAMYWYRQDPGQGLRLIYYSQIVNDFQKGDIAEGYSVSREKKESFPLTVTSAQKNPTAFYLCASSIALRTDTQYFGPGTRLTVL.

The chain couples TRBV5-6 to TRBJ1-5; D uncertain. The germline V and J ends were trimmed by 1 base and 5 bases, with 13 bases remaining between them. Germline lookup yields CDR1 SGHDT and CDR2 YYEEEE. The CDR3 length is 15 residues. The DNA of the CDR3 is TGTGCCAGCAGCTTGTTCGATCGGGTGGATCAGCCCCAGCATTTT. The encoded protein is CASSLFDRVDQPQHF.

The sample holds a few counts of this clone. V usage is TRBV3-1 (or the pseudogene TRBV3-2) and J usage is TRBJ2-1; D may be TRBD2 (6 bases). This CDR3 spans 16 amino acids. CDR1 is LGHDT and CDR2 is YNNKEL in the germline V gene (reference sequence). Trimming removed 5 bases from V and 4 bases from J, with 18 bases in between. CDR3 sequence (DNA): TGTGCCAGCAGCTCACGGGACTTTCCCTCGTACAATGAGCAGTTCTTC. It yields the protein CASSSRDFPSYNEQFF.

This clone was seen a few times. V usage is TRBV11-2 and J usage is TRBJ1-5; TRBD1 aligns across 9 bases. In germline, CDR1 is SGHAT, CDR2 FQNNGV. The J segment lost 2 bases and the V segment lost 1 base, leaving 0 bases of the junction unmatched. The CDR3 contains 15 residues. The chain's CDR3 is CASSLGDRGNQPQHF. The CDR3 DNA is TGTGCCAGCAGCTTAGGGGACAGGGGCAATCAGCCCCAGCATTTT.

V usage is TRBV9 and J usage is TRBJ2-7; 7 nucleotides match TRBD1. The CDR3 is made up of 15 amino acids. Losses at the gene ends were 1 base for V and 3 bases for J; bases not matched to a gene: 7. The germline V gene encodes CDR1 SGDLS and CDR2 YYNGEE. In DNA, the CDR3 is TGTGCCAGCAGCGTACAAGGGGGACAGAACTACGAGCAGTACTTC. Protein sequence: CASSVQGGQNYEQYF.

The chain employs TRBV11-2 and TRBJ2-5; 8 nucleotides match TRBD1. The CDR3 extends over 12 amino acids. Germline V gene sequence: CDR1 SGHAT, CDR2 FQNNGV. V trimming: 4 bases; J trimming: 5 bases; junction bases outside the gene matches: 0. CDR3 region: CASSWDRETQYF. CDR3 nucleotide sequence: TGTGCCAGCAGCTGGGACAGGGAGACCCAGTACTTC.

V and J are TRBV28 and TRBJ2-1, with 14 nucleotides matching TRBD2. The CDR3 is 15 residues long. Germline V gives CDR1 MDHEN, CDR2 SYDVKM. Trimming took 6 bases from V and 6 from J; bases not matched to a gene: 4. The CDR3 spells CASRPGTSGSNEQFF. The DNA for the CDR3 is TGTGCCAGCAGACCCGGGACTAGCGGGAGCAATGAGCAGTTCTTC.

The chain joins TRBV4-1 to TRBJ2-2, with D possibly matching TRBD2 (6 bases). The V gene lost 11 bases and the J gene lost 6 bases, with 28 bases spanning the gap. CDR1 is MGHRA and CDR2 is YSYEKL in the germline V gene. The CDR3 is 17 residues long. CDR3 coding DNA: TGCGCCGGCAAGAATTCAATCGGGGGAGGTCACTCCGGGGAGCTGTTTTTT. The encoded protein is CAGKNSIGGGHSGELFF.

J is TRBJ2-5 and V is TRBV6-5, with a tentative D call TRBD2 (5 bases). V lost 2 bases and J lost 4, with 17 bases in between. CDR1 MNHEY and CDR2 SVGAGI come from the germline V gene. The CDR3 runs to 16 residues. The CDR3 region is CASSYIKKGEGETQYF. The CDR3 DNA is TGTGCCAGCAGTTACATAAAAAAGGGAGAGGGAGAGACCCAGTACTTC.

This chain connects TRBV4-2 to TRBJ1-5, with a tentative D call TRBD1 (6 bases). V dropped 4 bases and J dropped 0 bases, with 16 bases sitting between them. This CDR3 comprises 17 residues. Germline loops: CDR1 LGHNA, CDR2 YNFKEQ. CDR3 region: CASSLTTGTYSNQPQHF. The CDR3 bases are TGTGCCAGCAGCCTAACGACAGGCACATATAGCAATCAGCCCCAGCATTTT.

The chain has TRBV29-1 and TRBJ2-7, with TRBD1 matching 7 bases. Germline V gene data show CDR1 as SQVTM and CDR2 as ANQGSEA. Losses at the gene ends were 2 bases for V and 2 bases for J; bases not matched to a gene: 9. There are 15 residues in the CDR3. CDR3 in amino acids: CSVERNDREAYEQYF. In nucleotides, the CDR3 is TGCAGCGTTGAAAGAAACGACAGGGAAGCCTACGAGCAGTACTTC.

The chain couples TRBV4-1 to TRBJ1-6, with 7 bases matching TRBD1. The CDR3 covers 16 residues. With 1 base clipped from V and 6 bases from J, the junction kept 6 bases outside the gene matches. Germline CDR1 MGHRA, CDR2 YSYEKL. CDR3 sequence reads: CASSQVSGTANSPLHF. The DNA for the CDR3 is TGCGCCAGCAGCCAAGTGTCCGGGACAGCTAATTCACCCCTCCACTTT.

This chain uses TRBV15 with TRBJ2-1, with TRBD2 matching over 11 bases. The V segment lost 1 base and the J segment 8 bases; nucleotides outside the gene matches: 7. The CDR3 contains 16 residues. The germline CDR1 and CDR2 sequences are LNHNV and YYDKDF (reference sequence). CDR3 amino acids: CATSRGSSGGPHEQFF. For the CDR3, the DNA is TGTGCCACCAGCAGAGGGTCTAGCGGGGGGCCTCATGAGCAGTTCTTC.

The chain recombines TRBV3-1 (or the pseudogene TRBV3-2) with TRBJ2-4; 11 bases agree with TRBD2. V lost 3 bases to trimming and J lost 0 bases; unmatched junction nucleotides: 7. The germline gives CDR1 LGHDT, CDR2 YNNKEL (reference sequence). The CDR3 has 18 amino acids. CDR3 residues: CASSQGLAGGLAKNIQYF. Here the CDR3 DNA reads TGTGCCAGCAGCCAGGGCCTAGCGGGAGGATTAGCCAAAAACATTCAGTACTTC.

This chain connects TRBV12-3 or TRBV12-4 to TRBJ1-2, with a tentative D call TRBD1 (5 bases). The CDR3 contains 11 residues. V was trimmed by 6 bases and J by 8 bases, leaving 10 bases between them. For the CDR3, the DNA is TGTGCCAGCAGCGGGGGTCGAGGCTACACCTTC. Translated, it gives CASSGGRGYTF.

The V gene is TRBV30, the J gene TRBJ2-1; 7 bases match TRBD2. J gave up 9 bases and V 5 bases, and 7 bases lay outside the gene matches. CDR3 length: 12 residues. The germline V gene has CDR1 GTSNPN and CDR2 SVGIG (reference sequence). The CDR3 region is CAWELGEGEQFF. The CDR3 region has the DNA TGTGCCTGGGAACTTGGGGAGGGTGAGCAGTTCTTC.

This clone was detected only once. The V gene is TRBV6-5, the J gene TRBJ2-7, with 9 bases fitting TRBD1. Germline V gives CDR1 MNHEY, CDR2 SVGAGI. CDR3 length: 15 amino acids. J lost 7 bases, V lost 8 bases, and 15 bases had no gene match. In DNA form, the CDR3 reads TGTGCCAGCTCTCTGGTTGGACAGGGGTTATGGGAGCAGTACTTC. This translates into CASSLVGQGLWEQYF.

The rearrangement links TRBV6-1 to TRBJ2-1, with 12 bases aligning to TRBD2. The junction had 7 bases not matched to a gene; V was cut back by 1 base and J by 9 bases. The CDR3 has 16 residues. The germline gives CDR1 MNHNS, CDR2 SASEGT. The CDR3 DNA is TGTGCCAGCAGTGAAGGTTCTAGCGGGGGGGCCTTTGAGCAGTTCTTC. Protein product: CASSEGSSGGAFEQFF.

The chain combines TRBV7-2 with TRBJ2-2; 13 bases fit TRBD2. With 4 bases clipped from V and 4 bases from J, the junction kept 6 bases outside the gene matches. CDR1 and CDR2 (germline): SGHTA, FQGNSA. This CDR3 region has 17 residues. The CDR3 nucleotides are TGTGCCAGCAGCTCCCGGACTAGCGGGAGTGTCACCGGGGAGCTGTTTTTT. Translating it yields CASSSRTSGSVTGELFF.

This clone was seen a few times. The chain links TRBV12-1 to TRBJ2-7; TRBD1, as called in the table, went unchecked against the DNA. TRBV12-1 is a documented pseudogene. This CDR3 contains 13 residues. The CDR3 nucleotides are TGTGCCAGCAGCTTTAGGGGGCGGTACGAGCAGTACTTC. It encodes CASSFRGRYEQYF.

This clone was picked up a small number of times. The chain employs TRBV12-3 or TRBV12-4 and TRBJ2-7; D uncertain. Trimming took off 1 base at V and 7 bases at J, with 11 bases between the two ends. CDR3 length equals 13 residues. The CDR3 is CASSLGGYGEQYF. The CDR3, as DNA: TGTGCCAGCAGTTTAGGCGGTTATGGTGAGCAGTACTTC.

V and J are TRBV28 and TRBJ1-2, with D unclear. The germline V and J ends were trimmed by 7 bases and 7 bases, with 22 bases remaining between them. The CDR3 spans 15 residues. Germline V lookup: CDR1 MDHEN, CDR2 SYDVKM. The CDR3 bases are TGTGCCAGCATTCCGGGCCAGGATTCTCGGGGTGGCTACACCTTC. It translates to CASIPGQDSRGGYTF.

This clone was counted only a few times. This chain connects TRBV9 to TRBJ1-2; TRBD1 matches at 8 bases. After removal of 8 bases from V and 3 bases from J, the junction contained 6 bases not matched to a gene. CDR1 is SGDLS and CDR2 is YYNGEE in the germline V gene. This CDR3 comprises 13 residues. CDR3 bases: TGTGCCAGTAGTCAGACAGGGGACTATGGCTACACCTTC. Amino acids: CASSQTGDYGYTF.

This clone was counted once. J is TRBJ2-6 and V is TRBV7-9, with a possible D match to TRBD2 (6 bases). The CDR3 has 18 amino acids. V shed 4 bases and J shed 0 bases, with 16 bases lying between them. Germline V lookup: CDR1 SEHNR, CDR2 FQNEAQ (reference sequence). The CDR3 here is CASSSGGSGSSGANVLTF. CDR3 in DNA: TGTGCCAGCAGCTCCGGAGGGTCAGGCTCCTCTGGGGCCAACGTCCTGACTTTC.

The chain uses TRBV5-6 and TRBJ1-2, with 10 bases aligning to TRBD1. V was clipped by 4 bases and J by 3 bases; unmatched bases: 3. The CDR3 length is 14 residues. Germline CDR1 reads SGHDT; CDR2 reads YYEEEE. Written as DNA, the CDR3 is TGTGCCAGCAGCCCGGGACAGGGGTACTATGGCTACACCTTC. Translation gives CASSPGQGYYGYTF.

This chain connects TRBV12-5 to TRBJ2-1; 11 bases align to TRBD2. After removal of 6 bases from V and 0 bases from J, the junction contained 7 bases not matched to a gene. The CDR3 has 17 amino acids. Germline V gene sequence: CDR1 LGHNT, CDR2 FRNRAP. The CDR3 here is CASGVSGGASSYNEQFF. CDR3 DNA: TGTGCTAGTGGGGTTAGCGGGGGGGCCTCCTCCTACAATGAGCAGTTCTTC. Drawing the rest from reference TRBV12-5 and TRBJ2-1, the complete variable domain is DARVTQTPRHKVTEMGQEVTMRCQPILGHNTVFWYRQTMMQGLELLAYFRNRAPLDDSGMPKDRFSAEMPDATLATLKIQPSEPRDSAVYFCASGVSGGASSYNEQFFGPGTRLTVL.

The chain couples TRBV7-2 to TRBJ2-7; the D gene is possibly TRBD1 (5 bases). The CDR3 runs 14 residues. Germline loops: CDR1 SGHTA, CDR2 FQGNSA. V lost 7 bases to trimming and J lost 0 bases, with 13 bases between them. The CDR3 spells CASTPGRASYEQYF. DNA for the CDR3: TGTGCCAGCACCCCTGGCAGGGCCTCCTACGAGCAGTACTTC.

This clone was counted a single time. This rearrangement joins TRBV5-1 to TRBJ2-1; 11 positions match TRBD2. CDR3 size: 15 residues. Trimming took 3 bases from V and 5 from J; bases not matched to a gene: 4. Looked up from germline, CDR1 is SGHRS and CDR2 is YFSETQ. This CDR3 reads CASSSTSGGNNEQFF. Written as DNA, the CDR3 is TGCGCCAGCAGCTCCACTAGCGGGGGAAACAATGAGCAGTTCTTC.

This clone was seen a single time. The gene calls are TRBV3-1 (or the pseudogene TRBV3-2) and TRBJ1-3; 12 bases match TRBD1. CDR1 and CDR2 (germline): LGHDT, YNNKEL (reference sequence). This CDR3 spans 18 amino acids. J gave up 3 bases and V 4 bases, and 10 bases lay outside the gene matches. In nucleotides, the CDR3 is TGTGCCAGCAGCCCCGGGACAGGGGGCTTCCCCAGTGGAAACACCATATATTTT. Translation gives CASSPGTGGFPSGNTIYF.